One sample yielded the 6 T cell receptor beta chains listed below, sequenced in a study of OX40 agonist ivuxolimab in advanced cancers. Sequenced by immunoSEQ multiplex PCR; TCRdb stores in-frame clones only, minus some. The table lists 60,000 to 85,000 clones, 87% of them singletons, with roughly 3.7% in the top ten. The specimen was CD4+ or CD8+ T cells sorted from blood, collected in a trial of the OX40 agonist ivuxolimab. The receptors shown here come from an adult with an advanced solid tumor such as melanoma, head and neck, liver or kidney cancer.

The chain uses TRBV6-5 and TRBJ1-4; D ambiguous. Trimming took off 4 bases at V and 6 bases at J, with 15 bases between the two ends. Germline V lookup: CDR1 MNHEY, CDR2 SVGAGI. This CDR3 contains 15 residues. The DNA for the CDR3 is TGTGCCAGCAGTTCCCAGACCGAGGGCCATGAAAAACTGTTTTTT. It is translated as CASSSQTEGHEKLFF.

The CDR3 sequence: CASSLVGGTGATNEKLFF. Written as DNA, the CDR3 is TGTGCCAGCAGTTTAGTGGGCGGGACAGGGGCCACTAATGAAAAACTGTTTTTT. The V gene is TRBV28, the J gene TRBJ1-4; the match to TRBD1 covers 10 bases. The germline gives CDR1 MDHEN, CDR2 SYDVKM. V lost 2 bases, J lost 2 bases, and 8 bases stayed unmatched. The CDR3 is 18 amino acids.

The V call is TRBV7-9, the J call TRBJ2-1, with 9 bases aligning to TRBD2. Unmatched junction bases numbered 21, after V lost 4 bases and J lost 8 bases. The V gene's germline CDR1 is SEHNR and CDR2 FQNEAQ (reference sequence). This CDR3 has 19 residues. CDR3 bases: TGTGCCAGCAGCTCTAGGCGTAGCGGGAGTGACATTAAGAGGGATGAGCAGTTCTTC. The encoded protein is CASSSRRSGSDIKRDEQFF.

There are a few counts of this clone. V usage is TRBV7-9 and J usage is TRBJ1-1; TRBD1 matches 8 bases. With 6 bases clipped from V and 1 base from J, the junction kept 7 bases outside the gene matches. The CDR3 runs to 15 residues. Germline assignment: CDR1 SEHNR and CDR2 FQNEAQ (reference sequence). The CDR3 protein is CASRGLGQENTEAFF. CDR3 nucleotide sequence: TGTGCCAGCAGGGGGCTGGGACAGGAGAACACTGAAGCTTTCTTT.

V gene TRBV6-1 combines with J gene TRBJ1-2; TRBD1 agrees at 8 bases. Per germline, CDR1 MNHNS and CDR2 SASEGT. V shed 6 bases, J shed 7 bases, and the junction held 13 bases outside the gene matches. This CDR3 comprises 15 residues. CDR3 DNA sequence: TGTGCCAGCAGCCCAGACAGGGGATCCGTGAGTGGCTACACCTTC. Residues: CASSPDRGSVSGYTF.

CDR3: CASSWTSGRTGDNEQFF. The CDR3 nucleotides are TGTGCCAGCAGCTGGACTAGCGGGAGGACTGGCGACAATGAGCAGTTCTTC. The gene calls are TRBV7-3 and TRBJ2-1; TRBD2 matches 14 bases. CDR3 size: 17 residues. V lost 4 bases, J lost 5 bases, and 7 bases stayed unmatched. CDR1 SGHTA and CDR2 FQGTGA come from the germline V gene.